Listed below are T cell receptor beta chains from one sample, sequenced in a study of blood T cell repertoires in COVID-19. Sequencing was performed with immunoSEQ multiplex PCR; in TCRdb, only in-frame clones are kept and a portion is missing. The repertoire consists of approximately 210,000 clones, with less than 85% occurring once and the leading ten covering approximately 4%. Sequenced input: peripheral blood. All receptors come from a woman aged 80 or over with acute or convalescent COVID-19. The CDR3 runs from the conserved cysteine through the conserved F or W. D genes are given only for firm matches. Some rows mark clone size as missing; the rest say once, few, many or name a class of expanded clone.

v_call	clone_size	j_call	d_call	cdr3_nt	cdr3_aa
TRBV19	.	TRBJ1-3	TRBD1	TGTGCCAGTAGTATGGGACAGGACACATCCTCTGGAAACACCATATATTTT	CASSMGQDTSSGNTIYF
TRBV29-1	.	TRBJ2-5	TRBD1	TGCAGCGTTCCGAGGACAGGGGTGTCTAAAGAGACCCAGTACTTC	CSVPRTGVSKETQYF
TRBV7-9	.	TRBJ2-4	.	TGTGCCAGCAGCTCTAAGGGGACTCAAAACATTCAGTACTTC	CASSSKGTQNIQYF
TRBV3-1/TRBV3-2	.	TRBJ2-3	TRBD2	TGTGCCAGCAGCCAACGACTAGCGGGGGATAGGTATACGCAGTATTTT	CASSQRLAGDRYTQYF
TRBV20-1	once	TRBJ1-1	.	TGCAGTGCTAGTGCCTTGCGGGGGCGCTTCACTGAAGCTTTCTTT	CSASALRGRFTEAFF
TRBV19	few	TRBJ2-7	TRBD1	TGTGCCAGTAGCCAACAGGGGTACGGGCCCTACGAGCAGTACTTC	CASSQQGYGPYEQYF
TRBV7-2	.	TRBJ2-1	.	TGTGCCAGCAGCGTTCAAACAGGGAGCTCCTACAATGAGCAGTTCTTC	CASSVQTGSSYNEQFF
TRBV19	.	TRBJ1-4	.	TGTGCCAGTGGCACGGGACACACCAATGAAAAACTGTTTTTT	CASGTGHTNEKLFF
TRBV6-5	.	TRBJ1-1	.	TGTGCCAGCAGGCTAACAGCTCCGAACACTGAAGCTTTCTTT	CASRLTAPNTEAFF
TRBV3-1/TRBV3-2	.	TRBJ2-7	TRBD1	TGTGCCAGCAGCCAAGGGTGGGACAGCTACGAGCAGTACTTC	CASSQGWDSYEQYF
TRBV19	.	TRBJ2-6	.	TGTGCCAGTAGTACCCCCGATGGGACACGGGTGTCTGGGGCCAACGTCCTGACTTTC	CASSTPDGTRVSGANVLTF
TRBV5-1	once	TRBJ1-1	TRBD1	TGCGCCAGCAGCCCAAGCGGGACAGGGAACACTGAAGCTTTCTTT	CASSPSGTGNTEAFF
TRBV11-2	.	TRBJ2-1	TRBD2	TGTGCCAGCAGCTCAGGTCTCGGCGGGGGCTACAATGAGCAGTTCTTC	CASSSGLGGGYNEQFF